This is a list of T cell receptor beta chains from one sample in a study of technical replicates of blood from a few donors. Produced via immunoSEQ multiplex PCR; TCRdb's table is partial and in-frame only. The sample lists under 80,000 clones; roughly 94% were seen once. The specimen was T cells isolated from PBMCs. The receptors here all came from a human donor in good health. The conserved cysteine and the conserved F or W are not part of the CDR3 here. The D gene is left open where the match is weak. Some rows mark clone size as missing; the rest say once, few, many or name a class of expanded clone.

J: TRBJ2-1; D: TRBD2; size: .; V: TRBV7-8; CDR3: ASSEGLTSWIVEQF
J: TRBJ1-5; D: .; size: .; V: TRBV19; CDR3: ASSISSRGPQH
J: TRBJ2-2; D: TRBD1; size: .; V: TRBV7-2; CDR3: ASSWTGGTNTGELF
J: TRBJ1-1; D: .; size: once; V: TRBV15; CDR3: ATSRDPRAGTEAF
J: TRBJ1-6; D: .; size: .; V: TRBV30; CDR3: AWSTGQGSYSPLH
J: TRBJ2-7; D: .; size: once; V: TRBV27; CDR3: ASSQLGGVASEQY
J: TRBJ2-2; D: .; size: .; V: TRBV27; CDR3: ASSLYRIGTGELF
J: TRBJ2-7; D: .; size: .; V: TRBV29-1; CDR3: SVSEGALYEQY
J: TRBJ1-1; D: TRBD1; size: .; V: TRBV18; CDR3: ASSPQETGTGYTEAF
J: TRBJ2-1; D: TRBD2; size: .; V: TRBV6-5; CDR3: ATGQAGGLGEQF
J: TRBJ2-7; D: .; size: .; V: TRBV10-3; CDR3: AISPGLRNSYEQY
J: TRBJ2-2; D: .; size: .; V: TRBV6-4; CDR3: ASSDTPRNTGELF
J: TRBJ2-1; D: .; size: .; V: TRBV29-1; CDR3: SVERSRNNEQF
J: TRBJ2-1; D: .; size: .; V: TRBV6-5; CDR3: ASSPGDEQF
J: TRBJ2-7; D: .; size: .; V: TRBV29-1; CDR3: SVLPAREPYEQY
J: TRBJ2-7; D: .; size: once; V: TRBV4-1; CDR3: ASSQESGPGINYEQY
J: TRBJ2-5; D: TRBD2; size: .; V: TRBV5-1; CDR3: ASSLWRGAKETQY
J: TRBJ1-1; D: .; size: once; V: TRBV18; CDR3: ASSPLEAGLNTEAF
J: TRBJ2-1; D: TRBD1; size: .; V: TRBV5-4; CDR3: AEYQGAGNEQF
J: TRBJ2-2; D: TRBD1; size: .; V: TRBV9; CDR3: ASSPPGQWNTGELF
J: TRBJ2-7; D: TRBD2; size: .; V: TRBV11-1; CDR3: ASNHWGTSGSYEQY
J: TRBJ2-5; D: .; size: .; V: TRBV5-6; CDR3: ASSLTLPLATYQETQY
J: TRBJ1-2; D: TRBD1; size: .; V: TRBV7-9; CDR3: ASNPGGANYGYT
J: TRBJ1-1; D: .; size: once; V: TRBV11-3; CDR3: TISFADTEAF
J: TRBJ1-1; D: .; size: once; V: TRBV6-5; CDR3: ASSTRQPRTEAF
J: TRBJ2-5; D: TRBD1; size: .; V: TRBV6-5; CDR3: ASSYSSGGWETQY
J: TRBJ2-5; D: .; size: .; V: TRBV27; CDR3: ASSLSREETQY
J: TRBJ2-7; D: TRBD2; size: .; V: TRBV28; CDR3: ASSFGSGSSEQY
J: TRBJ2-5; D: TRBD1; size: .; V: TRBV27; CDR3: ASSRWTGVGSETQY
J: TRBJ2-7; D: TRBD1; size: .; V: TRBV19; CDR3: ATAQGANYEQY
J: TRBJ1-5; D: .; size: .; V: TRBV19; CDR3: ASSITTNQPQH
J: TRBJ2-7; D: .; size: .; V: TRBV5-5; CDR3: ASSDPGLSYEQY
J: TRBJ2-5; D: .; size: .; V: TRBV19; CDR3: ASSIGVQETQY
J: TRBJ1-4; D: TRBD1; size: .; V: TRBV9; CDR3: ASSITGGDEKLF
J: TRBJ2-1; D: TRBD2; size: .; V: TRBV4-2; CDR3: ASSQAGTSQHEQF
J: TRBJ2-7; D: .; size: once; V: TRBV21-1; CDR3: ASSKTGGTSGNYEQY
J: TRBJ2-5; D: .; size: .; V: TRBV6-6; CDR3: ASRRDFQETQY
J: TRBJ1-1; D: TRBD1; size: few; V: TRBV19; CDR3: ASSTRGRNTEAF
J: TRBJ1-1; D: .; size: few; V: TRBV5-1; CDR3: ASSTLTDHTEAF
J: TRBJ2-1; D: .; size: .; V: TRBV5-1; CDR3: ASGGAESSSYNEQF
J: TRBJ1-5; D: TRBD1; size: .; V: TRBV6-1; CDR3: ASRQGYNQPQH
J: TRBJ1-1; D: TRBD1; size: .; V: TRBV5-1; CDR3: ASSLKTGANTEAF
J: TRBJ2-4; D: TRBD2; size: .; V: TRBV6-5; CDR3: ASSSPGGGGNIQY